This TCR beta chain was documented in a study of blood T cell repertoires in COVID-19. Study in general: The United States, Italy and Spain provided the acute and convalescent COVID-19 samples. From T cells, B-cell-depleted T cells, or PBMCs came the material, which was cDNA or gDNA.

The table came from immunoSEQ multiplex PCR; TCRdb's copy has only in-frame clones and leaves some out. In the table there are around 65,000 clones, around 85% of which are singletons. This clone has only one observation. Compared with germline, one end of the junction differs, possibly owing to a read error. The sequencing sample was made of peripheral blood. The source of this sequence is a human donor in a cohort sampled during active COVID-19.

For the CDR3, the DNA is TGCGCCAGCAGCTTAGGAGGGGCCGGAAATAACTCACCCCTCCACTTT. This codes for CASSLGGAGNNSPLHF. The chain joins TRBV5-1 to TRBJ1-6, with TRBD1 as a possible D gene (5 bases). CDR3 length: 16 amino acids. The germline V gene encodes CDR1 SGHRS and CDR2 YFSETQ.